The 28 T cell receptor beta chains below all came from one sample that was sequenced in a study of blood T cell repertoires in COVID-19 (dated by TCRdb to about 2020). Preparation of the library involved the immunoSEQ multiplex PCR assay. The source is immuneACCESS, and TCRdb retained only in-frame sequences with V and J called. Part of the clones is not carried over; for the studies checked, unresolved V genes explain less than half of this, and the remainder is unexplained. Recorded for this sample are 300,000 to 400,000 clones; about nine tenths of them occurred a single time. The top ten constitute 5.2% of the sample. Sequenced: PBMCs or T cells enriched from blood (not recorded which). These receptor sequences come from a man in his 60s who had recovered from COVID-19.

J is TRBJ1-4 and V is TRBV3-1 (or the pseudogene TRBV3-2), with D possibly being TRBD1 (5 bases). Deletions cut 8 bases from V and 0 bases from J, with 19 bases between. Germline CDR1 and CDR2: LGHDT and YNNKEL (reference sequence). The CDR3 is made up of 17 amino acids. The chain's CDR3 is CASLQGGTGATNEKLFF. The DNA for the CDR3 is TGTGCCAGCCTCCAGGGAGGTACGGGGGCAACTAATGAAAAACTGTTTTTT.

J is TRBJ1-2 and V is TRBV19, with 10 nucleotides matching TRBD1. Losses at the gene ends were 5 bases for V and 3 bases for J; bases not matched to a gene: 3. Per germline, CDR1 LNHDA and CDR2 SQIVND (reference sequence). The CDR3 length is 14 residues. The CDR3 DNA sequence: TGTGCCAGTAGTGTGACAGGGGGCGACTATGGCTACACCTTC. Residues: CASSVTGGDYGYTF.

The V and J genes are TRBV25-1 and TRBJ1-2, with D unclear. Germline CDR1 reads MGHDK; CDR2 reads SYGVNS. The CDR3 spans 13 residues. Trimming removed 1 base at V and 4 bases at J, with 7 bases between. CDR3 loop: CASSEWQFYGYTF. CDR3 coding DNA: TGTGCCAGCAGTGAATGGCAGTTCTATGGCTACACCTTC.

The chain combines TRBV28 with TRBJ1-4; TRBD1 agrees at 8 bases. J gave up 4 bases and V 3 bases, and 4 bases lay outside the gene matches. The CDR3 consists of 15 residues. From germline, CDR1 is MDHEN and CDR2 SYDVKM. The CDR3 region has the DNA TGTGCCAGCAGTTTCGGACAGGGAAATAATGAAAAACTGTTTTTT. It encodes CASSFGQGNNEKLFF.

The rearrangement uses TRBV25-1 and TRBJ1-5; D ambiguous. The CDR3 is made up of 16 amino acids. CDR1 is MGHDK and CDR2 is SYGVNS in the germline V gene. Trimming cost V 2 bases and J 2 bases, with 13 bases left between them. CDR3 amino acids: CASSEKWQRGNQPQHF. CDR3 coding DNA: TGTGCCAGCAGTGAAAAATGGCAGAGGGGCAATCAGCCCCAGCATTTT.

The CDR3 loop is CASSFAGQGAPNEKLFF. CDR3 in DNA: TGTGCCAGCAGTTTCGCGGGACAGGGGGCGCCTAATGAAAAACTGTTTTTT. V usage is TRBV28 and J usage is TRBJ1-4; 12 bases match TRBD1. Unmatched junction bases numbered 5, after V lost 3 bases and J lost 3 bases. Germline CDR1 and CDR2: MDHEN and SYDVKM. This CDR3 comprises 17 residues.

This clone occurred a few times. The chain links TRBV28 to TRBJ1-4, with 7 nucleotides matching TRBD1. CDR1 MDHEN and CDR2 SYDVKM come from the germline V gene. V was clipped by 5 bases and J by 7 bases; unmatched bases: 7. CDR3 length: 14 residues. This CDR3 reads CASSRQGPTEKLFF. The DNA for the CDR3 is TGTGCCAGCAGTCGACAGGGTCCGACTGAAAAACTGTTTTTT.

CDR3 in DNA: TGTGCCAGCAGCCGGGTGGGGGCCTATAGCAATCAGCCCCAGCATTTT. Amino acid sequence: CASSRVGAYSNQPQHF. V usage is TRBV5-4 and J usage is TRBJ1-5, with D maybe TRBD1 (6 bases). Germline values: CDR1 SGHNT, CDR2 YYREEE (reference sequence). The CDR3 contains 16 residues. Trimming shortened V by 4 bases and J by 0 bases, and 14 bases separated the two germline ends.

V is TRBV5-1 and J is TRBJ1-3, with unresolved D. Trimming cost V 5 bases and J 4 bases, with 10 bases left between them. This CDR3 region has 13 residues. Germline V gives CDR1 SGHRS, CDR2 YFSETQ. The CDR3, as DNA: TGCGCCAGCAGGGAGGGAGCCGGAAACACCATATATTTT. Translation gives CASREGAGNTIYF.

This chain joins TRBV2 and TRBJ1-6; D is possibly TRBD1 (6 bases). This CDR3 comprises 14 residues. CDR1 and CDR2 from the germline V gene are SNHLY and FYNNEI. V lost 6 bases and J lost 9, with 15 bases in between. The CDR3 sequence: CASSVQGSSSPLHF. Written as DNA, the CDR3 is TGTGCCAGCAGCGTACAGGGTTCAAGTTCACCCCTCCACTTT.

The chain uses TRBV7-2 and TRBJ2-7; the match to TRBD2 covers 8 bases. The germline gives CDR1 SGHTA, CDR2 FQGNSA. This CDR3 has 18 residues. J gave up 1 base and V 1 base, and 12 bases lay outside the gene matches. The DNA of the CDR3 is TGTGCCAGCAGCTTAGTTGCCCTAGCGGGCCCCCGGTCCTACGAGCAGTACTTC. This encodes CASSLVALAGPRSYEQYF.

CDR3 DNA: TGTGCCAGCAGCTTGGTCAGGGGCGCCGGGGAGCTGTTTTTT. It translates to CASSLVRGAGELFF. The chain recombines TRBV5-5 with TRBJ2-2; possibly TRBD1 for D (6 bases). Trimming cost V 0 bases and J 6 bases, with 9 bases left between them. The CDR3 is 14 amino acids. Germline lookup yields CDR1 SGHKS and CDR2 YYEKEE (reference sequence).

The chain links TRBV4-1 to TRBJ2-1, with 16 bases fitting TRBD2. The CDR3 has 17 residues. From germline, CDR1 is MGHRA and CDR2 YSYEKL. The trim removed 0 bases at V and 10 bases at J, leaving 6 bases unmatched. CDR3 residues: CASSQEGLAGGPGEQFF. CDR3 DNA: TGCGCCAGCAGCCAAGAGGGACTAGCGGGAGGGCCTGGGGAGCAGTTCTTC.

The genes are TRBV5-5 and TRBJ1-5; tentatively, D is TRBD1 (6 bases). Deletions cut 2 bases from V and 4 bases from J, with 10 bases between. The CDR3 contains 14 residues. Germline V gives CDR1 SGHKS, CDR2 YYEKEE (reference sequence). The CDR3 DNA sequence: TGTGCCAGCAGCTTCGGCAGGGGTAATCAGCCCCAGCATTTT. It encodes CASSFGRGNQPQHF.

The rearrangement links TRBV6-5 to TRBJ2-5; weak D call: TRBD1 (6 bases). Germline loops: CDR1 MNHEY, CDR2 SVGAGI. V shed 8 bases and J shed 5 bases, with 18 bases lying between them. This CDR3 has 14 residues. The CDR3, as DNA: TGTGCCAGCCAGGCCAGGGGAGTGATCGAGACCCAGTACTTC. Residues: CASQARGVIETQYF.

The J gene is TRBJ2-1, the V gene TRBV10-1, with 9 bases that match TRBD2. Germline loops: CDR1 WNHNN, CDR2 SYGVQD (reference sequence). The V gene end was trimmed by 3 bases and the J gene end by 7 bases; junction bases not matched to a gene: 13. The CDR3 spans 17 residues. The CDR3 nucleotides read TGCGCCAGCAGTGATATTGGTGCGGGAGGGCCGAAGAATGAGCAGTTCTTC. This codes for CASSDIGAGGPKNEQFF.

The CDR3 region is CASSPTQGRNEKLFF. The DNA for the CDR3 is TGTGCCAGCTCACCAACACAGGGGAGAAATGAAAAACTGTTTTTT. The rearrangement uses TRBV18 and TRBJ1-4, with 7 bases lining up with TRBD1. V trimming: 2 bases; J trimming: 5 bases; junction bases outside the gene matches: 5. CDR1 and CDR2 (germline): KGHSH, LQKENI. The CDR3 length is 15 residues.

The chain is built from TRBV6-6 and TRBJ1-2; possibly TRBD1 for D (5 bases). The CDR3 covers 14 residues. The V end was cut by 0 bases, the J end by 6 bases, with 11 bases between. Germline loops: CDR1 MNHNY, CDR2 SVGAGI (reference sequence). CDR3 sequence (DNA): TGTGCCAGCAGTTACTCGAATATCAGGGATGGCTACACCTTC. Residues: CASSYSNIRDGYTF.

The chain employs TRBV30 and TRBJ2-7; 12 bases are a match to TRBD2. V was pared by 1 base and J by 0 bases, with 1 base of the junction left unmatched. The CDR3 consists of 15 residues. Germline CDR1 reads GTSNPN; CDR2 reads SVGIG (reference sequence). CDR3 sequence reads: CAWSGTSGNSYEQYF. Written as DNA, the CDR3 is TGTGCCTGGAGTGGGACTAGCGGGAACTCCTACGAGCAGTACTTC. The whole variable domain, remainder taken from reference TRBV30 and TRBJ2-7, is SQTIHQWPATLVQPVGSPLSLECTVEGTSNPNLYWYRQAAGRGLQLLFYSVGIGQISSEVPQNLSASRPQDRQFILSSKKLLLSDSGFYLCAWSGTSGNSYEQYFGPGTRLTVT.

The V gene is TRBV3-1 (or the pseudogene TRBV3-2), the J gene TRBJ2-5, with TRBD1 matching 7 bases. Germline assignment: CDR1 LGHDT and CDR2 YNNKEL (reference sequence). The CDR3 runs to 15 residues. V was clipped by 4 bases and J by 2 bases; unmatched bases: 7. The CDR3 loop is CASSPGGYQQETQYF. The CDR3 nucleotides read TGTGCCAGCAGCCCAGGGGGTTACCAACAAGAGACCCAGTACTTC.

V is TRBV5-1 and J is TRBJ2-7; D is perhaps TRBD2 (5 bases). Between the trimmed V and J ends, which lost 5 bases and 13 bases, there was a span of 16 bases. Germline V gene sequence: CDR1 SGHRS, CDR2 YFSETQ. The CDR3 length is 11 residues. As DNA, the CDR3 is TGCGCCAGCAGTACCGGGGATAGCCGATACTTC. Translation gives CASSTGDSRYF.

This clone turned up a few times. At one end the junction does not follow the germline gene, possibly because of a read error. The CDR3: CASSPRTETGELFF. Here the CDR3 DNA reads TGTGCCAGCAGCCCGAGGACAGAGACCGGCGAGCTGTTTTTT. V and J are TRBV9 and TRBJ2-2; D may be TRBD1 (6 bases). Per the germline V gene, CDR1 is SGDLS and CDR2 is YYNGEE. The CDR3 runs to 14 residues.

The V call is TRBV10-2, the J call TRBJ2-7; 9 bases are a match to TRBD1. The CDR3 loop spans 14 amino acids. J lost 0 bases, V lost 6 bases, and 3 bases had no gene match. From germline, CDR1 is WSHSY and CDR2 SAAADI. CDR3 residues: CASSLGQGSYEQYF. The CDR3 region has the DNA TGCGCCAGCAGCTTGGGACAGGGCTCCTACGAGCAGTACTTC.

The chain joins TRBV28 to TRBJ2-1; the D is unclear. The CDR3 is 11 residues long. Trimming stripped 3 bases from V and 6 bases from J, with 3 bases between. Germline-derived CDR1 and CDR2 are MDHEN and SYDVKM. In DNA, the CDR3 is TGTGCCAGCAGTTTCCTCAATGAGCAGTTCTTC. Protein sequence: CASSFLNEQFF.

The count of this clone is one. The chain carries TRBV4-2 and TRBJ2-1; 11 nucleotides match TRBD2. This CDR3 is built from 16 residues. Per the germline V gene, CDR1 is LGHNA and CDR2 is YNFKEQ. After removal of 4 bases from V and 5 bases from J, the junction contained 7 bases not matched to a gene. This chain's CDR3 is CASSRSGTSGNNEQFF. Written as DNA, the CDR3 is TGTGCCAGCAGCCGGTCCGGGACTAGCGGAAACAATGAGCAGTTCTTC.

V gene TRBV19 combines with J gene TRBJ2-7; 7 positions match TRBD2. CDR1 and CDR2 from the germline V gene are LNHDA and SQIVND (reference sequence). J gave up 3 bases and V 5 bases, and 7 bases lay outside the gene matches. This CDR3 is 14 amino acids long. CDR3 sequence (DNA): TGTGCCAGTAGTCTACAGCGGGATCTCTACGAGCAGTACTTC. The encoded protein is CASSLQRDLYEQYF.

This clone was seen only once. This rearrangement joins TRBV7-2 to TRBJ2-7; D perhaps matches TRBD1 (6 bases). The CDR3 sequence is 16 residues long. Germline assignment: CDR1 SGHTA and CDR2 FQGNSA. V lost 1 base and J 0 bases, leaving 13 bases between the germline ends. The CDR3 here is CASSLGPDRSSYEQYF. DNA of the CDR3: TGTGCCAGCAGCTTAGGGCCCGACAGGAGCTCCTACGAGCAGTACTTC.

V gene TRBV2 combines with J gene TRBJ1-6; 11 bases align to TRBD1. Germline assignment: CDR1 SNHLY and CDR2 FYNNEI. The CDR3 runs 15 residues. V was pared by 6 bases and J by 9 bases, with 7 bases of the junction left unmatched. The CDR3 region is CASREGQGGTSPLHF. CDR3 DNA: TGTGCCAGCAGGGAGGGACAGGGGGGTACTTCACCCCTCCACTTT.